A single sample is the source of the 19 T cell receptor beta chains below, sequenced in a study of shared clonotypes between healthy human individuals (dated by TCRdb to between 2020 and 2021). The library came from the immunoSEQ multiplex PCR assay. TCRdb limited this immuneACCESS table to in-frame rearrangements with V and J called. A share of clones is missing; checked studies link under half to unresolved V genes, and the rest is unexplained. The sample table holds about 480,000 clones, of which 70% to 80% were seen once. Clones ranked in the top ten supply over 10% of the sample. The sequenced material came from PBMCs. The receptors derive from a woman in her forties in good health. Some clones in this sample may be carry-over from other donors' samples.

This chain uses TRBV7-9 with TRBJ2-3; the match to TRBD1 covers 7 bases. Germline V gives CDR1 SEHNR, CDR2 FQNEAQ (reference sequence). The CDR3 has 16 residues. Losses at the gene ends were 3 bases for V and 2 bases for J; bases not matched to a gene: 8. The CDR3 nucleotides are TGTGCCAGCAGCTTCGACAGGACAGGAAACACAGATACGCAGTATTTT. Translated: CASSFDRTGNTDTQYF.

This sequence joins TRBV25-1 and TRBJ2-5; 9 bases align to TRBD1. The DNA end lines up better with TRBJ2-7; the J call may be wrong. Germline CDR1 MGHDK, CDR2 SYGVNS. The CDR3 has 15 residues. Here the CDR3 DNA reads TGTGCCAGCAGTGATATGGACAGGGGCTCCTACGAGCAGTACTTC. It translates to CASSDMDRGSYEQYF.

This chain joins TRBV18 and TRBJ2-1, with 7 bases aligning to TRBD2. Germline CDR1 is KGHSH and CDR2 is LQKENI. The CDR3 contains 12 residues. Losses at the gene ends were 6 bases for V and 7 bases for J; bases not matched to a gene: 3. The CDR3 here is CASSPSGNEQFF. The DNA of the CDR3 is TGTGCCAGCTCGCCTAGCGGAAATGAGCAGTTCTTC.

The CDR3 is CASSSREAGTNNEQFF. The DNA of the CDR3 is TGTGCCAGCAGCTCAAGGGAAGCGGGGACCAACAATGAGCAGTTCTTC. The rearrangement uses TRBV7-2 and TRBJ2-1; 7 bases fit TRBD2. The CDR3 spans 16 residues. CDR1 is SGHTA, CDR2 FQGNSA, per germline. V lost 4 bases, J lost 5 bases, and 11 bases stayed unmatched.

J is TRBJ2-1 and V is TRBV11-3; D gene ambiguous. This CDR3 is 15 amino acids long. Germline V gives CDR1 SGHNT, CDR2 YENEEA. V lost 5 bases, J lost 8 bases, and 19 bases lay in between. In nucleotides, the CDR3 is TGTGCCAGCAGCCCGGAGAGTAGTTCGGGCTATGAGCAGTTCTTC. Its translation is CASSPESSSGYEQFF.

This chain uses TRBV5-4 with TRBJ2-1; 10 bases match TRBD2. Germline CDR1 and CDR2: SGHNT and YYREEE (reference sequence). J lost 6 bases, V lost 2 bases, and 8 bases had no gene match. There are 16 residues in the CDR3. CDR3 protein: CASSFPSGSYVNEQFF. The CDR3 DNA reads TGTGCCAGCAGCTTTCCTAGCGGGAGTTATGTCAATGAGCAGTTCTTC. Full variable domain (remainder filled in from reference TRBV5-4 and TRBJ2-1): ETGVTQSPTHLIKTRGQQVTLRCSSQSGHNTVSWYQQALGQGPQFIFQYYREEENGRGNFPPRFSGLQFPNYSSELNVNALELDDSALYLCASSFPSGSYVNEQFFGPGTRLTVL.

This chain connects TRBV19 to TRBJ2-1; the D gene is possibly TRBD1 (6 bases). With 7 bases removed from V and 7 bases from J, the gap between germline ends came to 8 bases. The germline V gene has CDR1 LNHDA and CDR2 SQIVND (reference sequence). This CDR3 spans 11 amino acids. The CDR3 spells CASKGVNEQFF. The CDR3 DNA sequence: TGTGCCAGTAAGGGGGTGAATGAGCAGTTCTTC.

This chain joins TRBV28 and TRBJ1-2; D is unresolved. Germline CDR1 is MDHEN and CDR2 is SYDVKM. The CDR3 has 12 amino acids. Trimming removed 5 bases at V and 4 bases at J, with 8 bases between. CDR3 in DNA: TGTGCCAGCAGTAGCCAGGCCTATGGCTACACCTTC. Translating it yields CASSSQAYGYTF.

The V call is TRBV19, the J call TRBJ2-1; D may be TRBD2 (5 bases). CDR1 and CDR2 (germline): LNHDA, SQIVND (reference sequence). Trimming shortened V by 3 bases and J by 8 bases, and 8 bases separated the two germline ends. CDR3 length: 12 residues. The CDR3 region is CASSITRDEQFF. In DNA form, the CDR3 reads TGTGCCAGTAGTATTACGCGGGATGAGCAGTTCTTC.

V is TRBV2 and J is TRBJ2-7, with 7 nucleotides matching TRBD1. The CDR3 loop spans 13 amino acids. Unmatched junction bases numbered 8, after V lost 8 bases and J lost 4 bases. The germline CDR1 and CDR2 sequences are SNHLY and FYNNEI. The CDR3 DNA is TGTGCCAGCGTGACAGGGACGGGGTACGAGCAGTACTTC. It codes for CASVTGTGYEQYF.

As to this clone: Sequence at one end of the junction differs from germline and may be a read error. The rearrangement uses TRBV7-7 and TRBJ2-3; D not certain. The CDR3 has 14 amino acids. Germline CDR1 reads SSHAT; CDR2 reads FNYEAQ (reference sequence). The CDR3 here is CASSPNAGTDTQYF. CDR3 nucleotides: TGTGCTAGCAGCCCCAATGCCGGCACAGATACGCAGTATTTT.

This sequence joins TRBV28 and TRBJ2-2; D call uncertain. With 5 bases removed from V and 5 bases from J, the gap between germline ends came to 9 bases. Germline V gives CDR1 MDHEN, CDR2 SYDVKM. The CDR3 runs 13 residues. CDR3 nucleotide sequence: TGTGCCAGCAGTAACGGGTATACCGGGGAGCTGTTTTTT. Translation gives CASSNGYTGELFF.

The gene calls are TRBV30 and TRBJ2-7, with 14 bases lining up with TRBD2. The junction had 6 bases not matched to a gene; V was cut back by 3 bases and J by 11 bases. This CDR3 spans 13 amino acids. Germline CDR1 and CDR2: GTSNPN and SVGIG (reference sequence). The CDR3 coding sequence is TGTGCCTGGAGCCCGGGACTAGCGGGAGATAAGTACTTC. Translation: CAWSPGLAGDKYF.

The chain is built from TRBV5-6 and TRBJ2-1; possibly TRBD1 for D (5 bases). Trimming stripped 0 bases from V and 12 bases from J, with 16 bases between. CDR3 size: 14 residues. The V gene's germline CDR1 is SGHDT and CDR2 YYEEEE. The CDR3 here is CASSLGGAPLGQFF. The CDR3 coding sequence is TGTGCCAGCAGCTTGGGGGGCGCACCCCTGGGGCAGTTCTTC.

The table lists this clone with a count of one. The rearrangement joins TRBV7-9 to TRBJ2-7, with 7 bases identical to TRBD1. V trimming: 1 base; J trimming: 5 bases; junction bases outside the gene matches: 5. CDR3 length: 14 amino acids. In germline, CDR1 is SEHNR, CDR2 FQNEAQ (reference sequence). DNA for the CDR3: TGTGCCAGCAGCTTAGGGACAGGAGTCGACGAGCAGTACTTC. Encoded protein: CASSLGTGVDEQYF.

The chain couples TRBV7-8 to TRBJ2-7; unclear D gene. V was clipped by 1 base and J by 3 bases, with 25 bases between them. The CDR3 runs to 19 residues. Germline loops: CDR1 SGHVS, CDR2 FQNEAQ. The CDR3 sequence is CASSLETASLGGFFYEQYF. In DNA form, the CDR3 reads TGTGCCAGCAGCTTAGAGACTGCGTCCCTAGGTGGGTTTTTCTACGAGCAGTACTTC. Using reference TRBV7-8 and TRBJ2-7 for the parts outside the CDR3, the full variable domain is GAGVSQSPRYKVAKRGQDVALRCDPISGHVSLFWYQQALGQGPEFLTYFQNEAQLDKSGLPSDRFFAERPEGSVSTLKIQRTQQEDSAVYLCASSLETASLGGFFYEQYFGPGTRLTVT.

This clone was seen only once. The CDR3 DNA sequence: TGTGCCAGCAGCTTAGACTACTACAATGAGCAGTTCTTC. Translation gives CASSLDYYNEQFF. This chain uses TRBV7-7 with TRBJ2-1; D gene ambiguous. V gave up 1 base and J gave up 3 bases, with 4 bases separating them. Germline V gene data show CDR1 as SSHAT and CDR2 as FNYEAQ (reference sequence). The CDR3 extends over 13 amino acids.

The chain joins TRBV11-1 to TRBJ2-1; D remains unclear. The CDR3 has 15 amino acids. Trimming removed 4 bases at V and 7 bases at J, with 17 bases between. Germline V CDR1 and CDR2: SGHAT, FQDESV (reference sequence). The CDR3 bases are TGTGCCAGCAGCTATGACCGGGCCCCCGGGAATGAGCAGTTCTTC. Translation gives CASSYDRAPGNEQFF.

At least ten counts were recorded for this clone. This sequence joins TRBV7-2 and TRBJ1-5; 10 bases match TRBD1. CDR1 is SGHTA, CDR2 FQGNSA, per germline. The CDR3 loop spans 16 amino acids. V lost 4 bases, J lost 2 bases, and 5 bases stayed unmatched. The CDR3 region is CASSSGQGEGNQPQHF. As DNA, the CDR3 is TGTGCCAGCAGCTCTGGACAGGGGGAAGGCAATCAGCCCCAGCATTTT.